What follows are 32 T cell receptor beta chains derived from one specimen sequenced in a study of post-analysis software for immune sequencing data. Study-wide findings and caveats: When patients were compared with controls, 4 or 5 TRBV segments were more frequent, TRBV5-6, TRBV5-1 and TRBV20-1 among them.

Prepared libraries of TCR beta cDNA carried unique molecular identifiers. TCRdb redid the calling of the PCR reads with MiXCR, one entry per CDR3 protein. The table includes roughly 400,000 distinct CDR3 sequences, more than 30% detected once. Their cognate antigens are unknown. Sample: blood. These receptor sequences come from a girl aged 2-15 years with multiple sclerosis.

CDR3 sequence reads: CASSQVSGVGEKLFF. The CDR3 DNA sequence: TGTGCCAGCAGCCAAGTTTCCGGGGTGGGGGAAAAACTGTTTTTT. The genes are TRBV4-2 and TRBJ1-4; D unclear. Per the germline V gene, CDR1 is LGHNA and CDR2 is YNFKEQ. The CDR3 spans 15 residues. V lost 1 base and J 8 bases, leaving 14 bases between the germline ends.

The rearrangement joins TRBV3-1 to TRBJ2-5, with 7 bases that match TRBD2. The CDR3 contains 13 residues. V lost 0 bases to trimming and J lost 11 bases; unmatched junction nucleotides: 6. Germline loops: CDR1 LGHDT, CDR2 YNNKEL (reference sequence). Here the CDR3 reads CASSQDKAGEQYF. The CDR3 nucleotides read TGTGCCAGCAGCCAAGATAAGGCGGGAGAGCAGTACTTC.

This clonotype came up many times. V is TRBV7-2 and J is TRBJ1-2, with TRBD1 as a possible D gene (5 bases). V dropped 3 bases and J dropped 4 bases, with 6 bases sitting between them. Germline-derived CDR1 and CDR2 are SGHTA and FQGNSA. This CDR3 is 12 amino acids long. The CDR3 nucleotides read TGTGCCAGCAGCTTGGGGGTCTATGGCTACACCTTC. It translates to CASSLGVYGYTF.

V is TRBV5-1 and J is TRBJ1-1, with D unresolved. Looked up from germline, CDR1 is SGHRS and CDR2 is YFSETQ. This CDR3 is built from 13 residues. With 8 bases removed from V and 3 bases from J, the gap between germline ends came to 14 bases. The CDR3 DNA reads TGCGCCAGTAACGGGAGGGCAGACACTGAAGCTTTCTTT. Translated, it gives CASNGRADTEAFF. The full variable domain, rest sourced from reference TRBV5-1 and TRBJ1-1, is KAGVTQTPRYLIKTRGQQVTLSCSPISGHRSVSWYQQTPGQGLQFLFEYFSETQRNKGNFPGRFSGRQFSNSRSEMNVSTLELGDSALYLCASNGRADTEAFFGQGTRLTVV.

The chain carries TRBV20-1 and TRBJ2-1; weak D call: TRBD2 (6 bases). This CDR3 comprises 15 residues. Germline lookup yields CDR1 DFQATT and CDR2 SNEGSKA (reference sequence). The chain's CDR3 is CSLIPSRGINNEQFF. For the CDR3, the DNA is TGCAGCTTGATCCCCTCCCGGGGGATAAACAATGAGCAGTTCTTC.

V usage is TRBV29-1 and J usage is TRBJ2-7; the D gene is possibly TRBD1 (6 bases). Germline V gene data show CDR1 as SQVTM and CDR2 as ANQGSEA. Trimming took 3 bases from V and 5 from J, leaving 11 bases between them. The CDR3 consists of 12 residues. CDR3 nucleotide sequence: TGCAGCGTTGATAAAGGGGGAGACGAGCAGTACTTC. This encodes CSVDKGGDEQYF.

This clonotype appeared a single time. The V gene is TRBV27, the J gene TRBJ2-6; 11 nucleotides match TRBD2. There are 18 residues in the CDR3. The germline V gene encodes CDR1 MNHEY and CDR2 SMNVEV (reference sequence). V lost 1 base to trimming and J lost 4 bases; unmatched junction nucleotides: 6. This CDR3 reads CASSLFSGRATGANVLTF. The CDR3 DNA follows: TGTGCCAGCAGTTTATTTAGCGGGAGGGCCACAGGGGCCAACGTCCTGACTTTC.

For the CDR3, the DNA is TGCGCCAGCAGCTTGGAAGCTTCGGCTCTCGCCAAAAACATTCAGTACTTC. Protein sequence: CASSLEASALAKNIQYF. J is TRBJ2-4 and V is TRBV5-1, with D uncertain. The CDR3 is 17 residues long. V dropped 0 bases and J dropped 1 base, with 14 bases sitting between them. Germline lookup yields CDR1 SGHRS and CDR2 YFSETQ.

On this clonotype: A read error may produce the germline difference seen at one junction end. J is TRBJ2-1 and V is TRBV12-3 or TRBV12-4; tentative D call: TRBD2 (5 bases). The CDR3 extends over 13 amino acids. The CDR3 bases are TGTGCCAGTAGTTCCAAGCGGTACAATGAGCAGTTCTTC. Protein: CASSSKRYNEQFF.

This clonotype was seen a handful of times. V usage is TRBV7-9 and J usage is TRBJ2-4, with D uncertain. CDR1 and CDR2 from the germline V gene are SEHNR and FQNEAQ (reference sequence). The V gene lost 2 bases and the J gene lost 0 bases, with 8 bases spanning the gap. The CDR3 runs to 15 residues. The CDR3 coding sequence is TGTGCCAGCAGCTTACTAACGGCAGCCAAAAACATTCAGTACTTC. Protein: CASSLLTAAKNIQYF.

The rearrangement links TRBV12-3 or TRBV12-4 to TRBJ1-2; a possible D gene is TRBD1 (6 bases). The CDR3 spans 13 residues. V shed 5 bases and J shed 5 bases, with 12 bases lying between them. As DNA, the CDR3 is TGTGCCAGCAGTGCCGGGACAAGATATGGCTACACCTTC. Translated: CASSAGTRYGYTF.

The chain has TRBV7-6 and TRBJ1-2; D perhaps matches TRBD1 (5 bases). Trimming took 5 bases from V and 3 from J, leaving 19 bases between them. The CDR3 contains 16 residues. Germline V gene data show CDR1 as SGHVS and CDR2 as FNYEAQ. The CDR3 sequence: CASSETPGPSYYGYTF. The CDR3 DNA is TGTGCCAGCAGCGAAACGCCGGGACCTTCCTACTATGGCTACACCTTC.

The V and J genes are TRBV7-9 and TRBJ1-1; D ambiguous. Trimming pared 1 base from V and 0 bases from J, leaving 6 bases between. Germline V gene lookup returns CDR1 SEHNR and CDR2 FQNEAQ (reference sequence). The CDR3 runs to 14 residues. CDR3 bases: TGTGCCAGCAGCTTAGTCGGGATGAACACTGAAGCTTTCTTT. Translation: CASSLVGMNTEAFF.

This clonotype was found a few times. The DNA for the CDR3 is TGTGCCAGCAGCTTCCACCCAGGGACGGGAGGCTACACCTTC. Residues: CASSFHPGTGGYTF. The rearrangement joins TRBV7-9 to TRBJ1-2, with a possible D match to TRBD1 (5 bases). This CDR3 comprises 14 residues. Germline-derived CDR1 and CDR2 are SEHNR and FQNEAQ (reference sequence). Trimming left V 3 bases short and J 8 bases short, with 16 bases between.

The chain is built from TRBV7-7 and TRBJ2-7; D gene uncertain. V lost 4 bases to trimming and J lost 6 bases, with 16 bases between them. Germline CDR1 is SSHAT and CDR2 is FNYEAQ (reference sequence). The CDR3 spans 14 residues. The CDR3 sequence is CASSSRLGMCEQYF. The CDR3, as DNA: TGTGCCAGCAGCTCCCGCCTCGGAATGTGCGAGCAGTACTTC.

This rearrangement joins TRBV6-1 to TRBJ2-7, with D uncertain. The CDR3 is 14 residues long. V lost 6 bases and J lost 2, with 14 bases in between. Germline CDR1 is MNHNS and CDR2 is SASEGT. CDR3 DNA sequence: TGTGCCAGCAGCGCCTACAGCTTCCCCTACGAGCAGTACTTC. Translated: CASSAYSFPYEQYF.

This clonotype was recorded a few times. The chain links TRBV7-6 to TRBJ1-2; D is perhaps TRBD1 (5 bases). This CDR3 region has 11 residues. CDR1 SGHVS and CDR2 FNYEAQ come from the germline V gene. V lost 5 bases to trimming and J lost 7 bases, with 8 bases between them. The CDR3 sequence is CASSAGVGYTF. CDR3 coding DNA: TGTGCCAGCAGCGCGGGGGTTGGCTACACCTTC.

This chain uses TRBV29-1 with TRBJ2-3; D tentatively fits TRBD1 or TRBD2 (5 bases each). Trimming took off 6 bases at V and 1 base at J, with 8 bases between the two ends. The CDR3 runs 12 residues. Germline V lookup: CDR1 SQVTM, CDR2 ANQGSEA. In nucleotides, the CDR3 is TGCAGCGTGAGGGGTCGCACAGATACGCAGTATTTT. It translates to CSVRGRTDTQYF.

V usage is TRBV7-2 and J usage is TRBJ1-6, with a tentative D call TRBD1 (5 bases). This CDR3 spans 14 amino acids. V gave up 2 bases and J gave up 10 bases, with 12 bases separating them. Germline CDR1 SGHTA, CDR2 FQGNSA. CDR3 coding DNA: TGTGCCAGCAGCTTAACTGCCAGGGACTCACCCCTCCACTTT. It yields the protein CASSLTARDSPLHF.

CDR3 in DNA: TGTGCCAGCAGTTTAGGGGGACAGGGCGAAAGATCCTACAATGAGCAGTTCTTC. Protein product: CASSLGGQGERSYNEQFF. The rearrangement links TRBV12-3 or TRBV12-4 to TRBJ2-1; 9 bases align to TRBD1. The V segment lost 1 base and the J segment 1 base; nucleotides outside the gene matches: 8. The CDR3 runs to 18 residues.

The chain has TRBV13 and TRBJ2-1; 16 nucleotides match TRBD2. V shed 4 bases, J shed 4 bases, and the junction held 10 bases outside the gene matches. The CDR3 has 19 amino acids. Germline V CDR1 and CDR2: PRHDT, FYEKMQ (reference sequence). The CDR3 region has the DNA TGTGCCAGCAGCTCTTTTCCGGGACTAGCGGGAGGGCCGTACAATGAGCAGTTCTTC. This codes for CASSSFPGLAGGPYNEQFF.

The sample holds a few counts of this clonotype. The rearrangement joins TRBV7-9 to TRBJ1-5; D is unresolved. The V gene lost 5 bases and the J gene lost 3 bases, with 5 bases spanning the gap. The CDR3 runs to 12 residues. In germline, CDR1 is SEHNR, CDR2 FQNEAQ (reference sequence). The CDR3 reads CASSGDNQPQHF. CDR3 DNA: TGTGCCAGCAGCGGCGACAATCAGCCCCAGCATTTT. Based on the CDR3 plus reference TRBV7-9 and TRBJ1-5, the full variable domain is DTGVSQNPRHKITKRGQNVTFRCDPISEHNRLYWYRQTLGQGPEFLTYFQNEAQLEKSRLLSDRFSAERPKGSFSTLEIQRTEQGDSAMYLCASSGDNQPQHFGDGTRLSIL.

The V and J genes are TRBV6-6 and TRBJ2-5; possibly TRBD1 for D (6 bases). The germline CDR1 and CDR2 sequences are MNHNY and SVGAGI (reference sequence). The CDR3 is 13 residues long. Trimming took 4 bases from V and 5 from J, leaving 11 bases between them. DNA of the CDR3: TGTGCCAGCAGTTCGGGACATGCGGAGACCCAGTACTTC. As protein: CASSSGHAETQYF.

A single count supports this clonotype. This rearrangement joins TRBV7-9 to TRBJ2-7, with TRBD1 matching over 12 bases. Germline loops: CDR1 SEHNR, CDR2 FQNEAQ (reference sequence). V lost 5 bases and J lost 6; bases outside the gene matches: 5. The CDR3 is made up of 14 amino acids. CDR3 coding DNA: TGTGCCAGCAGCCCAGGGACAGGGGGCCGCGAGCAGTACTTC. Amino acids: CASSPGTGGREQYF.

This chain links TRBV29-1 with TRBJ2-1; TRBD2 matches at 7 bases. With V trimmed by 7 bases and J by 1 base, 13 bases remained unmatched. The CDR3 spans 16 residues. Germline CDR1 SQVTM, CDR2 ANQGSEA. The CDR3, as DNA: TGCAGCGCCGGCACCTTTAGCGGGTCTTCCTACAATGAGCAGTTCTTC. This translates into CSAGTFSGSSYNEQFF.

This clonotype has just a few counts. This chain joins TRBV20-1 and TRBJ2-4; D not certain. Trimming removed 6 bases at V and 6 bases at J, with 18 bases between. Per the germline V gene, CDR1 is DFQATT and CDR2 is SNEGSKA (reference sequence). The CDR3 is 14 residues long. CDR3 nucleotide sequence: TGCAGTGCAATACGCGAGGCGGATCGAAACATTCAGTACTTC. It encodes CSAIREADRNIQYF.

This clonotype was counted only a few times. The chain is built from TRBV6-2 or TRBV6-3 and TRBJ2-7; D is unclear. There are 11 residues in the CDR3. Germline assignment: CDR1 MNHEY and CDR2 SVGEGT. With 2 bases removed from V and 3 bases from J, the gap between germline ends came to 2 bases. The CDR3: CASSYDYEQYF. The CDR3, as DNA: TGTGCCAGCAGTTACGACTACGAGCAGTACTTC.

This chain uses TRBV28 with TRBJ2-5, with D perhaps matching TRBD1 (6 bases). The V end lost 4 bases, the J end lost 5 bases, and 17 bases lay between the germline ends. CDR1 and CDR2 from the germline V gene are MDHEN and SYDVKM. This CDR3 is 15 amino acids long. This CDR3 reads CASSSAEGVRETQYF. In DNA, the CDR3 is TGTGCCAGCAGTTCCGCAGAGGGGGTTCGGGAGACCCAGTACTTC.

On this clonotype itself: One end of the junction varies from germline; a read error may be responsible. This chain connects TRBV7-9 to TRBJ2-5; TRBD1 matches 9 bases. The CDR3 length is 14 residues. Germline V gives CDR1 SEHNR, CDR2 FQNEAQ (reference sequence). The CDR3 DNA reads TGTGCCAGCAGTCGACAGGGGGGACAAGGGACCCAGTACTTC. Amino acids: CASSRQGGQGTQYF.

In its sample, this clonotype was seen once. This likely comes from a read error, as the CDR3 has no conserved phenylalanine or tryptophan at its end. The chain couples TRBV10-3 to TRBJ1-5; D is possibly TRBD1 (5 bases). The germline V and J ends were trimmed by 8 bases and 8 bases, with 10 bases remaining between them. The germline gives CDR1 ENHRY, CDR2 SYGVKD. The CDR3 is made up of 11 amino acids. The CDR3 loop is CAIPGLEPQHV. CDR3 DNA: TGTGCCATCCCGGGACTTGAGCCCCAGCATGTT.

By share of the sample, this clonotype is medium-sized (0.01 to 0.1%). The J gene is TRBJ2-1, the V gene TRBV5-1; 8 bases fit TRBD2. Trimming at V came to 10 bases and at J to 4 bases, leaving 10 bases not matched to a gene. The CDR3 is made up of 14 amino acids. In germline, CDR1 is SGHRS, CDR2 YFSETQ. The CDR3 loop reads CASSGSGGYNEQFF. In DNA form, the CDR3 reads TGCGCCTCGTCGGGAAGCGGGGGTTACAATGAGCAGTTCTTC.

This clonotype has more than one count but fewer than ten. The chain links TRBV4-3 to TRBJ2-7; TRBD1 matches 9 bases. The CDR3 is made up of 15 amino acids. Germline trimming cut 4 bases from V and 3 bases from J; bases unmatched to any gene: 7. Per the germline V gene, CDR1 is LGHNA and CDR2 is YSLEER. CDR3 loop: CASSPKDRGFYEQYF. CDR3 coding DNA: TGCGCCAGCAGCCCCAAGGACAGGGGATTCTACGAGCAGTACTTC.